This passage covers 22 T cell receptor beta chains from one sample sequenced in a study of blood T cells in healthy people across ages. Then a second PCR, running roughly 7 to 11 cycles, was carried out with a sample-barcoded 5' primer and a J-beta primer mix. TCRdb analysed the 5' RACE reads with MiXCR anew, one entry per CDR3 protein. This sample carries hundreds of thousands of distinct CDR3 sequences, approximately 40% of them seen once, and the ten largest clones take 25% to 30%. The specimen was blood. These receptors were taken from a man at least 80 years old in good health.

This sequence joins TRBV15 and TRBJ1-1; the D gene is possibly TRBD1 (5 bases). This CDR3 is 14 amino acids long. Trimming shortened V by 3 bases and J by 9 bases, and 17 bases separated the two germline ends. CDR1 and CDR2 (germline): LNHNV, YYDKDF (reference sequence). The CDR3 sequence: CATSRGPQTPQAFF. The DNA for the CDR3 is TGTGCCACCAGCAGGGGACCTCAAACCCCACAAGCTTTCTTT.

The V call is TRBV9, the J call TRBJ2-3, with TRBD1 identical over 8 bases. The V gene end was trimmed by 2 bases and the J gene end by 6 bases; junction bases not matched to a gene: 8. The CDR3 sequence is 15 residues long. In germline, CDR1 is SGDLS, CDR2 YYNGEE. The CDR3 reads CASSVQGALMDTQYF. As DNA, the CDR3 is TGTGCCAGCAGCGTGCAGGGGGCGCTTATGGATACGCAGTATTTT.

The chain joins TRBV6-2 or TRBV6-3 to TRBJ2-3; a weak D match, TRBD2 (5 bases). The V and J ends lost 0 bases and 0 bases respectively, with 13 bases between them. CDR1 is MNHEY, CDR2 SVGEGT, per germline. The CDR3 loop spans 17 amino acids. The CDR3 region is CASSYSTTSWSTDTQYF. CDR3 coding DNA: TGTGCCAGCAGTTACTCGACAACTAGTTGGAGCACAGATACGCAGTATTTT.

The chain uses TRBV7-2 and TRBJ2-4; TRBD1 agrees at 7 bases. The germline V gene encodes CDR1 SGHTA and CDR2 FQGNSA. The CDR3 extends over 13 amino acids. The trim removed 5 bases at V and 13 bases at J, leaving 11 bases unmatched. The CDR3 DNA sequence: TGTGCCAGCAGCACGTACAGGGGTGAAGAGCAGTACTTC. The encoded protein is CASSTYRGEEQYF.

V and J are TRBV20-1 and TRBJ2-7; D is possibly TRBD2 (5 bases). The CDR3 has 11 residues. Germline CDR1 reads DFQATT; CDR2 reads SNEGSKA (reference sequence). The CDR3 here is CGGLSSYEQYF. The CDR3 coding sequence is TGCGGTGGACTCAGCTCCTACGAGCAGTACTTC.

Turning to this clonotype: This may be a read error: a much more frequent sequence differs by one nucleotide. The chain is built from TRBV29-1 and TRBJ2-1; 11 bases map to TRBD2. The CDR3 runs to 17 residues. V lost 1 base and J lost 3; bases outside the gene matches: 8. Germline V lookup: CDR1 SQVTM, CDR2 ANQGSEA. CDR3 protein: CSVEGGTSGGFYNEQFF. For the CDR3, the DNA is TGCAGCGTTGAAGGGGGGACTAGCGGAGGCTTCTACAATGAGCAGTTCTTC.

With respect to this clonotype: This may come from a read error, since a much larger clone is one base off. This rearrangement joins TRBV25-1 to TRBJ2-1, with D maybe TRBD2 (5 bases). This CDR3 is built from 14 residues. V lost 2 bases and J lost 6, with 11 bases in between. Germline lookup yields CDR1 MGHDK and CDR2 SYGVNS. Written as DNA, the CDR3 is TGTGCCAGCAGTGAAGTCCCTAGCTCCAATGAGCAGTTCTTC. Translation: CASSEVPSSNEQFF. Full variable domain (outside the CDR3, taken from reference TRBV25-1 and TRBJ2-1): EADIYQTPRYLVIGTGKKITLECSQTMGHDKMYWYQQDPGMELHLIHYSYGVNSTEKGDLSSESTVSRIRTEHFPLTLESARPSHTSQYLCASSEVPSSNEQFFGPGTRLTVL.

This clonotype was seen a handful of times. The J gene is TRBJ2-3, the V gene TRBV28; TRBD1 might be the D (6 bases). The CDR3 totals 14 residues. Germline lookup yields CDR1 MDHEN and CDR2 SYDVKM. The V end lost 6 bases, the J end lost 4 bases, and 14 bases lay between the germline ends. As DNA, the CDR3 is TGTGCCAGCAGGCCTGAACAGGGTGCAGATACGCAGTATTTT. It yields the protein CASRPEQGADTQYF.

This chain's CDR3 is CSVVWQMNTEAFF. Written as DNA, the CDR3 is TGCAGCGTTGTCTGGCAGATGAACACTGAAGCTTTCTTT. The chain uses TRBV29-1 and TRBJ1-1; D unresolved. Germline V gene data show CDR1 as SQVTM and CDR2 as ANQGSEA. Trimming shortened V by 4 bases and J by 0 bases, and 9 bases separated the two germline ends. The CDR3 length is 13 residues.

CDR3 in amino acids: CASSPGTGPPDTQYF. In DNA, the CDR3 is TGCGCCAGCAGCCCGGGGACAGGCCCTCCAGATACGCAGTATTTT. V is TRBV4-3 and J is TRBJ2-3, with 8 bases fitting TRBD1. V gave up 4 bases and J gave up 4 bases; unmatched junction bases: 7. The CDR3 extends over 15 amino acids. Germline CDR1 is LGHNA and CDR2 is YSLEER.

The chain is built from TRBV6-2 or TRBV6-3 and TRBJ2-5, with a possible D match to TRBD2 (6 bases). V was clipped by 0 bases and J by 3 bases, with 11 bases between them. CDR1 MNHEY and CDR2 SVGEGT come from the germline V gene. This CDR3 is 15 amino acids long. DNA of the CDR3: TGTGCCAGCAGTTACTCAGCGGGTATTGAAGAGACCCAGTACTTC. It is translated as CASSYSAGIEETQYF.

This clonotype has just one count. The V and J genes are TRBV12-3 or TRBV12-4 and TRBJ2-7, with 7 bases lining up with TRBD1. V dropped 5 bases and J dropped 0; count of bases not matched to a gene: 1. This CDR3 comprises 13 residues. The CDR3 loop reads CASSDRASYEQYF. The CDR3 DNA reads as TGTGCCAGCAGTGACAGGGCCTCCTACGAGCAGTACTTC.

The rearrangement links TRBV5-1 to TRBJ1-1; D ambiguous. V lost 4 bases and J 0 bases, leaving 10 bases between the germline ends. The germline V gene encodes CDR1 SGHRS and CDR2 YFSETQ. The CDR3 covers 14 residues. The CDR3 is CASSNPSMNTEAFF. The CDR3 DNA reads TGCGCCAGCAGCAATCCCAGCATGAACACTGAAGCTTTCTTT. Filled out from reference TRBV5-1 and TRBJ1-1, the complete variable domain reads KAGVTQTPRYLIKTRGQQVTLSCSPISGHRSVSWYQQTPGQGLQFLFEYFSETQRNKGNFPGRFSGRQFSNSRSEMNVSTLELGDSALYLCASSNPSMNTEAFFGQGTRLTVV.

This clonotype was detected only once. Since a much larger clone is just one base distant, this may be a read error. J is TRBJ2-4 and V is TRBV12-3 or TRBV12-4; 12 bases are a match to TRBD1. J gave up 15 bases and V 3 bases, and 12 bases lay outside the gene matches. The CDR3 extends over 15 amino acids. This CDR3 is CASSLGQGAYNERYF. For the CDR3, the DNA is TGTGCCAGCAGTTTGGGACAGGGGGCCTACAATGAGCGGTACTTC.

The J gene is TRBJ2-7, the V gene TRBV3-1; D is undetermined. CDR1 LGHDT and CDR2 YNNKEL come from the germline V gene (reference sequence). The CDR3 covers 12 residues. With 4 bases removed from V and 5 bases from J, the gap between germline ends came to 9 bases. The CDR3 nucleotides are TGTGCCAGCAGCCGCGCGGACCACGAGCAGTACTTC. Its translation: CASSRADHEQYF.

The chain employs TRBV7-9 and TRBJ2-3; TRBD2 agrees at 8 bases. V lost 1 base and J lost 1; bases outside the gene matches: 4. CDR3 length: 16 residues. The germline gives CDR1 SEHNR, CDR2 FQNEAQ (reference sequence). The CDR3 here is CASSLVETSGTDTQYF. The CDR3 DNA follows: TGTGCCAGCAGCTTAGTGGAGACTAGCGGCACAGATACGCAGTATTTT.

The V call is TRBV29-1, the J call TRBJ2-7; D is possibly TRBD2 (6 bases). CDR1 is SQVTM, CDR2 ANQGSEA, per germline. The CDR3 sequence is 19 residues long. Deletions cut 1 base from V and 5 bases from J, with 30 bases between. The CDR3 DNA reads TGCAGCGTTGAAGCTAGGAGTCGGCGGGACGGCCGGGCATCCGACGAGCAGTACTTC. Its protein product is CSVEARSRRDGRASDEQYF.

The V gene is TRBV29-1, the J gene TRBJ1-1; D unclear. Germline CDR1 reads SQVTM; CDR2 reads ANQGSEA. The CDR3 extends over 12 amino acids. Trimming took off 4 bases at V and 10 bases at J, with 16 bases between the two ends. This CDR3 is CSVGSSMGRAFF. The CDR3 nucleotides are TGCAGCGTTGGGAGTTCCATGGGAAGAGCTTTCTTT.

This chain connects TRBV7-9 to TRBJ2-7; D is unresolved. Germline V lookup: CDR1 SEHNR, CDR2 FQNEAQ (reference sequence). The CDR3 sequence is 11 residues long. V lost 6 bases and J lost 5, with 8 bases in between. In DNA form, the CDR3 reads TGTGCCAGCAGTGTAGCCCACGAGCAGTACTTC. Its translation: CASSVAHEQYF.

This clonotype was detected a few times. CDR3 in DNA: TGTGCCAGCACCCCGTCAGGGGGCGATGGCTACACCTTC. This codes for CASTPSGGDGYTF. The chain is built from TRBV6-5 and TRBJ1-2, with TRBD1 identical over 8 bases. Germline trimming cut 7 bases from V and 6 bases from J; bases unmatched to any gene: 7. The CDR3 runs 13 residues. Looked up from germline, CDR1 is MNHEY and CDR2 is SVGAGI.

This clonotype was seen a few times. This chain connects TRBV2 to TRBJ2-3; D call uncertain. The V gene's germline CDR1 is SNHLY and CDR2 FYNNEI. With 4 bases removed from V and 5 bases from J, the gap between germline ends came to 10 bases. This CDR3 comprises 13 residues. CDR3 DNA: TGTGCCAGCAGTGTGAGAGAGCGAGATACGCAGTATTTT. Residues: CASSVRERDTQYF.

This clonotype was seen only a few times. The chain is built from TRBV7-2 and TRBJ1-5, with 7 positions matching TRBD1. From germline, CDR1 is SGHTA and CDR2 FQGNSA. The V gene end was trimmed by 1 base and the J gene end by 7 bases; junction bases not matched to a gene: 10. CDR3 length: 16 residues. The CDR3 region is CASSLGGGIARQPQHF. The CDR3 DNA follows: TGTGCCAGCAGCTTAGGAGGGGGCATTGCGAGGCAGCCCCAGCATTTT.